The 26 T cell receptor beta chains below come from one sample, sequenced in a study of patients and donors after allogeneic stem cell transplantation. TCRdb passed the RT-PCR reads through MiXCR, listing each CDR3 protein once. The sample shows about a million distinct CDR3 sequences, about a sixth of them seen only once. Input material: blood, either unsorted or a sorted T cell fraction (not recorded which). These receptors came from a human donor who was either an allogeneic HSCT recipient or a stem cell or donor lymphocyte infusion donor (not recorded which). It is not recorded whose cells these are; they may come from a transplant donor.

The chain joins TRBV6-1 to TRBJ2-5; perhaps TRBD1 as D (6 bases). The CDR3 sequence is 15 residues long. Germline V gene data show CDR1 as MNHNS and CDR2 as SASEGT. V was clipped by 1 base and J by 2 bases, with 11 bases between them. CDR3 DNA sequence: TGTGCCAGCAGTGAAGTCAGGGGCCCACAAGAGACCCAGTACTTC. Translated: CASSEVRGPQETQYF.

This clonotype was recorded a few times. The chain recombines TRBV6-5 with TRBJ1-5, with unresolved D. Germline V gives CDR1 MNHEY, CDR2 SVGAGI. With 2 bases removed from V and 9 bases from J, the gap between germline ends came to 17 bases. This CDR3 has 15 residues. The CDR3 sequence is CASSYGGISRSPQHF. In nucleotides, the CDR3 is TGTGCCAGCAGTTACGGCGGGATCTCGCGTTCGCCCCAGCATTTT.

This clonotype occurred a few times. The V gene is TRBV7-6, the J gene TRBJ1-4; D possibly corresponds to TRBD1 (6 bases). Trimming left V 2 bases short and J 8 bases short, with 18 bases between. The CDR3 is 16 residues long. Germline lookup yields CDR1 SGHVS and CDR2 FNYEAQ. Written as DNA, the CDR3 is TGTGCCAGCAGCTTATTATCTGGGGGGCAAGAAGAAAAACTGTTTTTT. It specifies CASSLLSGGQEEKLFF.

V and J are TRBV7-8 and TRBJ1-1; 10 nucleotides match TRBD1. V lost 5 bases to trimming and J lost 11 bases; unmatched junction nucleotides: 5. CDR1 and CDR2 from the germline V gene are SGHVS and FQNEAQ. There are 12 residues in the CDR3. This CDR3 is CASSPGTGDAFF. The CDR3 DNA reads TGTGCCAGCAGCCCAGGGACAGGGGATGCTTTCTTT.

This chain joins TRBV7-3 and TRBJ1-1, with D possibly matching TRBD1 (5 bases). The CDR3 sequence is 16 residues long. Germline V gene sequence: CDR1 SGHTA, CDR2 FQGTGA. V lost 5 bases to trimming and J lost 3 bases, with 19 bases between them. CDR3 coding DNA: TGTGCCAGCAGCGCAACCGGGACTCCGGGGTACACTGAAGCTTTCTTT. It codes for CASSATGTPGYTEAFF.

The sample holds a few counts of this clonotype. The genes are TRBV6-5 and TRBJ1-5, with D perhaps matching TRBD1 (5 bases). CDR1 MNHEY and CDR2 SVGAGI come from the germline V gene. The V end lost 0 bases, the J end lost 0 bases, and 9 bases lay between the germline ends. The CDR3 consists of 16 residues. The CDR3 is CASSYSAGGSNQPQHF. As DNA, the CDR3 is TGTGCCAGCAGTTACTCTGCGGGGGGTAGCAATCAGCCCCAGCATTTT.

CDR3 DNA sequence: TGCAGTGCTCCGCGACAGGGTTACTCCTACGAGCAGTACTTC. Translated: CSAPRQGYSYEQYF. The chain has TRBV20-1 and TRBJ2-7, with 7 bases matching TRBD1. Germline V gene data show CDR1 as DFQATT and CDR2 as SNEGSKA (reference sequence). J was trimmed by 0 bases and V by 5 bases; bases with no gene match: 7. There are 14 residues in the CDR3.

This clonotype was counted between two and nine times. The chain recombines TRBV5-1 with TRBJ2-7; 9 nucleotides align to TRBD2. The CDR3 extends over 15 amino acids. CDR1 is SGHRS, CDR2 YFSETQ, per germline. J was trimmed by 4 bases and V by 0 bases; bases with no gene match: 5. The CDR3 bases are TGCGCCAGCAGCTTGGGTGGGACTAGCATATACGAGCAGTACTTC. Its protein is CASSLGGTSIYEQYF.

CDR3 region: CASSFMGQGYEQYF. The CDR3 DNA sequence: TGTGCCAGCAGCTTCATGGGACAGGGGTACGAGCAGTACTTC. V and J are TRBV7-2 and TRBJ2-7; 10 nucleotides align to TRBD1. The CDR3 totals 14 residues. The germline CDR1 and CDR2 sequences are SGHTA and FQGNSA. J was trimmed by 4 bases and V by 3 bases; bases with no gene match: 3.

The chain joins TRBV2 to TRBJ1-1; no firm D call. The V end was cut by 3 bases, the J end by 5 bases, with 13 bases between. Germline V gene data show CDR1 as SNHLY and CDR2 as FYNNEI. CDR3 length equals 14 residues. The CDR3 DNA sequence: TGTGCCAGCAGTGATTCTTCGCCTCGTACTGAAGCTTTCTTT. Amino acids: CASSDSSPRTEAFF.

This clonotype has only a few counts. The chain couples TRBV5-6 to TRBJ1-2; the D is unclear. Germline V gives CDR1 SGHDT, CDR2 YYEEEE. This CDR3 is 14 amino acids long. V lost 4 bases to trimming and J lost 4 bases, with 14 bases between them. Here the CDR3 reads CASSAVFETYGYTF. CDR3 sequence (DNA): TGTGCCAGCAGCGCCGTATTCGAGACCTATGGCTACACCTTC.

The sample holds a few counts of this clonotype. The V call is TRBV25-1, the J call TRBJ1-2, with 12 bases that match TRBD1. The CDR3 extends over 14 amino acids. Germline V lookup: CDR1 MGHDK, CDR2 SYGVNS. V shed 4 bases, J shed 7 bases, and the junction held 4 bases outside the gene matches. The CDR3 DNA reads TGTGCCAGCAGTGTCGGGACAGGGGGCGGTGGCTACACCTTC. It codes for CASSVGTGGGGYTF.

In its sample, this clonotype was seen many times. The CDR3 loop is CASSVPPGTPFYEQYF. The CDR3 DNA sequence: TGTGCCAGCAGCGTACCGCCCGGGACTCCATTTTACGAGCAGTACTTC. The rearrangement uses TRBV9 and TRBJ2-7; D perhaps matches TRBD2 (6 bases). This CDR3 is 16 amino acids long. From germline, CDR1 is SGDLS and CDR2 YYNGEE. The V end was cut by 1 base, the J end by 4 bases, with 18 bases between. Combining the CDR3 with reference TRBV9 and TRBJ2-7 gives the whole variable domain DSGVTQTPKHLITATGQRVTLRCSPRSGDLSVYWYQQSLDQGLQFLIQYYNGEERAKGNILERFSAQQFPDLHSELNLSSLELGDSALYFCASSVPPGTPFYEQYFGPGTRLTVT.

This chain links TRBV30 with TRBJ2-7, with 10 bases fitting TRBD1. Germline V gene data show CDR1 as GTSNPN and CDR2 as SVGIG (reference sequence). The CDR3 spans 12 residues. Trimming took 6 bases from V and 5 from J; bases not matched to a gene: 4. CDR3 sequence (DNA): TGTGCCTGTGGACAGGGGGACGACGAGCAGTACTTC. Protein product: CACGQGDDEQYF.

This clonotype was detected a few times. The chain links TRBV7-2 to TRBJ2-5; 7 positions agree with TRBD2. Per the germline V gene, CDR1 is SGHTA and CDR2 is FQGNSA. This CDR3 is 17 amino acids long. V lost 1 base to trimming and J lost 5 bases; unmatched junction nucleotides: 13. The CDR3 DNA is TGTGCCAGCAGCTTAGGGACTAGAGTCTTCCCACCCGAGACCCAGTACTTC. Its translation is CASSLGTRVFPPETQYF.

This chain's CDR3 is CSARVSIWENTGELFF. The CDR3 coding sequence is TGCAGTGCTAGAGTCTCGATTTGGGAGAACACCGGGGAGCTGTTTTTT. The V and J genes are TRBV20-1 and TRBJ2-2; D is ambiguous. Trimming removed 1 base at V and 1 base at J, with 13 bases between. CDR3 length: 16 amino acids. CDR1 is DFQATT and CDR2 is SNEGSKA in the germline V gene (reference sequence).

V is TRBV2 and J is TRBJ2-1; TRBD2 agrees at 8 bases. The CDR3 loop spans 14 amino acids. J gave up 9 bases and V 5 bases, and 9 bases lay outside the gene matches. The germline CDR1 and CDR2 sequences are SNHLY and FYNNEI. Here the CDR3 reads CASSTSGRGGEQFF. The CDR3 coding sequence is TGTGCCAGCAGTACAAGCGGGAGAGGGGGTGAGCAGTTCTTC.

V and J are TRBV11-3 and TRBJ2-1; D is unclear. With 8 bases removed from V and 0 bases from J, the gap between germline ends came to 8 bases. Germline values: CDR1 SGHNT, CDR2 YENEEA. The CDR3 runs 13 residues. CDR3 protein: CASGLGSYNEQFF. The CDR3 region has the DNA TGTGCCAGCGGGCTGGGCTCCTACAATGAGCAGTTCTTC.

This clonotype came up a few times. This chain joins TRBV12-3 or TRBV12-4 and TRBJ1-2; D ambiguous. This CDR3 is built from 13 residues. Trimming took off 2 bases at V and 4 bases at J, with 8 bases between the two ends. The CDR3 sequence is CASSLIVTYGYTF. The CDR3 DNA follows: TGTGCCAGCAGTTTAATAGTTACCTATGGCTACACCTTC.

V usage is TRBV7-9 and J usage is TRBJ1-1; D is unclear. The CDR3 sequence is 16 residues long. CDR1 and CDR2 (germline): SEHNR, FQNEAQ (reference sequence). V was shortened by 4 bases and J by 1 base, with 16 bases between the two germline ends. DNA of the CDR3: TGTGCCAGCAGCTCCCCGACGGTCCTCAAGAACACTGAAGCTTTCTTT. It specifies CASSSPTVLKNTEAFF.

The chain employs TRBV5-6 and TRBJ1-1; 9 bases are a match to TRBD1. Germline V gene lookup returns CDR1 SGHDT and CDR2 YYEEEE. Trimming removed 0 bases from V and 6 bases from J; junction bases left unmatched: 6. This CDR3 region has 15 residues. The CDR3, as DNA: TGTGCCAGCAGCTTGGGACAGGGGGGATTCTCTGAAGCTTTCTTT. This gives the protein CASSLGQGGFSEAFF.

In this sample, this clonotype turned up a few times. The chain has TRBV29-1 and TRBJ2-4; D may be TRBD2 (7 bases). The V and J ends lost 4 bases and 4 bases respectively, with 11 bases between them. Germline values: CDR1 SQVTM, CDR2 ANQGSEA. The CDR3 has 13 residues. As DNA, the CDR3 is TGCAGCGTTGTTGGGGGGGCAAAAAACATTCAGTACTTC. Translating gives CSVVGGAKNIQYF.

The chain couples TRBV24-1 to TRBJ1-5; the D gene is possibly TRBD1 (5 bases). Germline V gene data show CDR1 as KGHDR and CDR2 as SFDVKD. The CDR3 loop spans 14 amino acids. V shed 7 bases and J shed 4 bases, with 13 bases lying between them. CDR3 nucleotide sequence: TGTGCCACCAGCCTCGGGACGGTAAATCAGCCCCAGCATTTT. Amino acids: CATSLGTVNQPQHF.

The rearrangement uses TRBV5-1 and TRBJ2-1; TRBD1 aligns across 10 bases. The CDR3 is 15 amino acids. Trimming at V came to 0 bases and at J to 6 bases, leaving 3 bases not matched to a gene. From germline, CDR1 is SGHRS and CDR2 YFSETQ. As DNA, the CDR3 is TGCGCCAGCAGCTTGGCGTGGGACAGGGGCAATGAGCAGTTCTTC. It specifies CASSLAWDRGNEQFF.

This clonotype has only a few counts. This chain joins TRBV3-1 and TRBJ2-1; 9 bases fit TRBD1. Germline V gene sequence: CDR1 LGHDT, CDR2 YNNKEL (reference sequence). The CDR3 length is 15 residues. Trimming cost V 5 bases and J 4 bases; bases outside gene matches: 6. CDR3 nucleotides: TGTGCCAGCAGCGACCGGGACAGGGAGTACAATGAGCAGTTCTTC. It is translated as CASSDRDREYNEQFF.

V usage is TRBV20-1 and J usage is TRBJ2-4, with no clear D. This CDR3 spans 18 amino acids. V was pared by 5 bases and J by 2 bases, with 25 bases between. Germline CDR1 and CDR2: DFQATT and SNEGSKA (reference sequence). The CDR3 region has the DNA TGCAGTGCTCCTCGATCCCAACTTGGCTCCCCGTCCAAAAACATTCAGTACTTC. Translated, it gives CSAPRSQLGSPSKNIQYF.